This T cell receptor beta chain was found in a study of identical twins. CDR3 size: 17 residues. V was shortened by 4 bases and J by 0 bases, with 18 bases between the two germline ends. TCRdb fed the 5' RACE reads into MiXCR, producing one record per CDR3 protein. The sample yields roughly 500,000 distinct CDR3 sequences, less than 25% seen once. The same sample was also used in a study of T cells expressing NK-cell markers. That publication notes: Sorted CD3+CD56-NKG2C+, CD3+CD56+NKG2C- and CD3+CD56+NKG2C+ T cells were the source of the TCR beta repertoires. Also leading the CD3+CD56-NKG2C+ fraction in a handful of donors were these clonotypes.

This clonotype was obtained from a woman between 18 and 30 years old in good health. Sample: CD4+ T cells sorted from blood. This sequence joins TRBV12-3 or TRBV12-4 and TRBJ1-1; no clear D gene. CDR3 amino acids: CASSSTHGLSMNTEAFF. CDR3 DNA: TGTGCCAGCAGTTCAACCCACGGACTGTCCATGAACACTGAAGCTTTCTTT.